This passage covers 15 T cell receptor beta chains from one sample sequenced in a study of T cell responses to AZD1222 COVID-19 vaccine. Profiled with immunoSEQ multiplex PCR; TCRdb holds only in-frame clones, not every one. Of 100,000 to 130,000 clones detected, roughly 90% appear once; the ten largest clones hold about 6.6%. This specimen consisted of peripheral blood, obtained on day 0 of AZD1222 vaccination. The receptor source for this set is an adult in good health.

The chain has TRBV7-9 and TRBJ1-3; no clear D. The CDR3 extends over 16 amino acids. The germline V and J ends were trimmed by 5 bases and 0 bases, with 14 bases remaining between them. Germline V gene data show CDR1 as SEHNR and CDR2 as FQNEAQ (reference sequence). CDR3 nucleotides: TGTGCCAGCAGCCCGGGTAGGGCAGTCTCTGGAAACACCATATATTTT. Encoded protein: CASSPGRAVSGNTIYF.

This rearrangement joins TRBV2 to TRBJ1-5, with 8 bases that match TRBD1. Unmatched junction bases numbered 11, after V lost 7 bases and J lost 6 bases. CDR3 length equals 15 residues. CDR1 is SNHLY, CDR2 FYNNEI, per germline. This CDR3 is CASTEGQGPSQPQHF. CDR3 DNA sequence: TGTGCCAGCACCGAAGGACAGGGTCCCAGTCAGCCCCAGCATTTT.

For this clone: The same CDR3 also results from other DNA sequences found in this sample. The chain couples TRBV6-5 to TRBJ1-5; D is unresolved. Germline V gene sequence: CDR1 MNHEY, CDR2 SVGAGI. The CDR3 runs 13 residues. V gave up 2 bases and J gave up 4 bases, with 6 bases separating them. The CDR3, as DNA: TGTGCCAGCAGTTACCGGGGTAATCAGCCCCAGCATTTT. Translation: CASSYRGNQPQHF.

The chain joins TRBV19 to TRBJ2-1; 13 positions agree with TRBD2. Germline lookup yields CDR1 LNHDA and CDR2 SQIVND (reference sequence). The CDR3 runs to 17 residues. Losses at the gene ends were 1 base for V and 3 bases for J; bases not matched to a gene: 3. The CDR3 sequence is CASSIGLAGGDYNEQFF. The CDR3, as DNA: TGTGCCAGTAGTATAGGACTAGCGGGAGGTGACTACAATGAGCAGTTCTTC.

The rearrangement joins TRBV28 to TRBJ2-1, with TRBD2 matching 8 bases. The CDR3 extends over 14 amino acids. Germline assignment: CDR1 MDHEN and CDR2 SYDVKM. With V trimmed by 10 bases and J by 7 bases, 12 bases remained unmatched. The CDR3: CATQPAGVRNEQFF. The CDR3 coding sequence is TGTGCCACCCAGCCAGCGGGAGTTAGAAATGAGCAGTTCTTC.

V gene TRBV4-3 combines with J gene TRBJ2-2; 11 bases line up with TRBD2. The CDR3 covers 14 residues. Germline V gives CDR1 LGHNA, CDR2 YSLEER. V shed 6 bases and J 5 bases; nucleotides not matched to a gene: 2. The CDR3 protein is CASRSSGRTGELFF. The CDR3 bases are TGCGCCAGCAGGTCTAGCGGGAGGACCGGGGAGCTGTTTTTT.

V usage is TRBV4-2 and J usage is TRBJ1-6; 12 bases line up with TRBD1. Trimming took 4 bases from V and 5 from J; bases not matched to a gene: 12. Germline V gives CDR1 LGHNA, CDR2 YNFKEQ. CDR3 size: 19 residues. The CDR3 region is CASSPRDRGRFHNNSPLHF. In DNA, the CDR3 is TGTGCCAGCAGCCCCCGGGACAGGGGGCGGTTTCATAATAATTCACCCCTCCACTTT.

The chain employs TRBV9 and TRBJ2-7, with D maybe TRBD1 (6 bases). V was shortened by 0 bases and J by 4 bases, with 14 bases between the two germline ends. This CDR3 has 15 residues. Germline V CDR1 and CDR2: SGDLS, YYNGEE. The CDR3 region has the DNA TGTGCCAGCAGCGTAGCTACAGGGTCCCAATACGAGCAGTACTTC. It specifies CASSVATGSQYEQYF.

This clone appeared a single time. The gene calls are TRBV7-2 and TRBJ1-3; D is unclear. Germline V CDR1 and CDR2: SGHTA, FQGNSA. This CDR3 contains 14 residues. Trimming pared 1 base from V and 5 bases from J, leaving 9 bases between. In DNA, the CDR3 is TGTGCCAGCAGCTTAGTCGTCATCCGAAACACCATATATTTT. As protein: CASSLVVIRNTIYF.

The CDR3 DNA follows: TGTGCCACCAGTCCAGGGCCAGGGAGGCAGCCCCAGCATTTT. Its translation: CATSPGPGRQPQHF. The chain carries TRBV24-1 and TRBJ1-5, with a possible D match to TRBD1 (5 bases). The CDR3 covers 14 residues. From germline, CDR1 is KGHDR and CDR2 SFDVKD. The germline V and J ends were trimmed by 6 bases and 7 bases, with 15 bases remaining between them.

The chain combines TRBV7-9 with TRBJ1-1; 7 bases agree with TRBD1. Looked up from germline, CDR1 is SEHNR and CDR2 is FQNEAQ (reference sequence). The junction had 11 bases not matched to a gene; V was cut back by 5 bases and J by 5 bases. The CDR3 contains 15 residues. The CDR3 bases are TGTGCCAGCAGCCCCCGACAGGGCTCAGGGACTGAAGCTTTCTTT. It encodes CASSPRQGSGTEAFF.

This clone has more than one count but fewer than ten. V gene TRBV28 combines with J gene TRBJ2-7; the D gene is possibly TRBD1 (6 bases). CDR1 and CDR2 (germline): MDHEN, SYDVKM. Trimming pared 6 bases from V and 7 bases from J, leaving 13 bases between. The CDR3 spans 12 residues. In nucleotides, the CDR3 is TGTGCCAGCAGAACTACAGGGCGGGAGCAGTACTTC. Encoded protein: CASRTTGREQYF.

V is TRBV11-2 and J is TRBJ1-3; D is ambiguous. Trimming shortened V by 2 bases and J by 0 bases, and 8 bases separated the two germline ends. The V gene's germline CDR1 is SGHAT and CDR2 FQNNGV. The CDR3 consists of 15 residues. The CDR3 nucleotides are TGTGCCAGCAGCTTACACGTAAACTCTGGAAACACCATATATTTT. As protein: CASSLHVNSGNTIYF.

This clone was counted between two and nine times. The chain couples TRBV6-2 or TRBV6-3 to TRBJ1-6; 8 bases line up with TRBD1. The CDR3 length is 14 residues. The ends lost 5 bases at V and 6 bases at J; junction bases unmatched: 3. Germline V gene sequence: CDR1 MNHEY, CDR2 SVGEGT. CDR3 amino acids: CASSTTGANSPLHF. The CDR3 DNA reads as TGTGCCAGCAGTACGACAGGGGCTAATTCACCCCTCCACTTT.

The rearrangement joins TRBV30 to TRBJ1-5, with 10 positions matching TRBD1. The CDR3 loop spans 13 amino acids. The trim removed 2 bases at V and 7 bases at J, leaving 2 bases unmatched. CDR1 and CDR2 (germline): GTSNPN, SVGIG (reference sequence). The DNA of the CDR3 is TGTGCCTGGAGTAGGACAGGGGGGCAGCCCCAGCATTTT. This encodes CAWSRTGGQPQHF.